This entry lists 15 T cell receptor beta chains sequenced from one sample in a study of T cells after yellow fever vaccination. MiXCR, applied by TCRdb to the 5' RACE reads, yields one record per CDR3 protein. The sample has 300,000 to 400,000 distinct CDR3 sequences; about 10% are singletons. Sequencing used CD4+ T cells sorted from PBMCs, obtained 45 days after the yellow fever booster vaccination. The source is a man aged 18-30 years who received the YFV17D yellow fever vaccine.

This clonotype has just a few counts. The V call is TRBV24-1, the J call TRBJ2-3, with 7 bases fitting TRBD2. CDR3 length equals 15 residues. With 4 bases clipped from V and 2 bases from J, the junction kept 5 bases outside the gene matches. Germline V gives CDR1 KGHDR, CDR2 SFDVKD. CDR3 residues: CATSDPGTTTDTQYF. The CDR3 DNA sequence: TGTGCCACCAGTGACCCCGGGACTACCACAGATACGCAGTATTTT.

There are a few counts of this clonotype. The rearrangement joins TRBV7-8 to TRBJ1-1; 7 nucleotides line up with TRBD1. Trimming cost V 5 bases and J 3 bases; bases outside gene matches: 9. The CDR3 length is 15 residues. Looked up from germline, CDR1 is SGHVS and CDR2 is FQNEAQ. The CDR3 sequence: CASSPMTGRYTEAFF. CDR3 sequence (DNA): TGTGCCAGCAGCCCGATGACAGGGAGGTACACTGAAGCTTTCTTT.

As to this clonotype: This may be a read error, as it is one base from a much larger clone. The chain is built from TRBV5-4 and TRBJ2-1; D possibly uses TRBD1 or TRBD2 (5 bases each). The CDR3 loop spans 14 amino acids. In germline, CDR1 is SGHNT, CDR2 YYREEE (reference sequence). The CDR3, as DNA: TGTGCCAGCAGCTGGTTCCGGGGCCACAATGTGCAGTTCTTC. Its protein is CASSWFRGHNVQFF.

Regarding this clonotype: One junction end disagrees with the germline gene, perhaps due to a read error. V is TRBV20-1 and J is TRBJ1-4; perhaps TRBD1 as D (6 bases). Germline V gives CDR1 DFQATT, CDR2 SNEGSKA (reference sequence). The CDR3 runs 13 residues. CDR3 DNA sequence: TGCAGTGCTAGACGAGGGGGTAGTGAAAAACTGTTCTTT. It encodes CSARRGGSEKLFF.

This clonotype was counted only a few times. V usage is TRBV27 and J usage is TRBJ2-3, with D perhaps TRBD1 (6 bases). V lost 6 bases to trimming and J lost 9 bases, with 13 bases between them. The CDR3 extends over 12 amino acids. Germline CDR1 reads MNHEY; CDR2 reads SMNVEV (reference sequence). The CDR3 is CASRRTGGTQYF. CDR3 sequence (DNA): TGTGCCAGCAGGCGTACTGGGGGCACGCAGTATTTT.

The gene calls are TRBV6-5 and TRBJ2-5; 7 bases map to TRBD2. This CDR3 region has 12 residues. Germline lookup yields CDR1 MNHEY and CDR2 SVGAGI. Losses at the gene ends were 6 bases for V and 12 bases for J; bases not matched to a gene: 10. In nucleotides, the CDR3 is TGTGCCAGCAGACCGGACTCCCGGGAGGAGTACTTC. Protein: CASRPDSREEYF.

The table lists this clonotype with a few counts. This chain uses TRBV4-3 with TRBJ2-7; D gene ambiguous. This CDR3 spans 16 amino acids. In germline, CDR1 is LGHNA, CDR2 YSLEER. Trimming took 1 base from V and 0 from J, leaving 13 bases between them. The CDR3: CASSQAPAASSYEQYF. The CDR3 bases are TGCGCCAGCAGCCAAGCCCCCGCCGCGAGCTCCTACGAGCAGTACTTC.

The chain links TRBV7-9 to TRBJ2-5; possibly TRBD1 for D (6 bases). The CDR3 length is 17 residues. Per germline, CDR1 SEHNR and CDR2 FQNEAQ (reference sequence). Trimming removed 6 bases from V and 4 bases from J, with 24 bases in between. The CDR3 sequence: CASSSGRDTQIGETQYF. The CDR3 nucleotides read TGTGCCAGCAGTTCAGGCCGGGACACCCAAATTGGAGAGACCCAGTACTTC.

This chain joins TRBV6-2 or TRBV6-3 and TRBJ2-5, with D possibly being TRBD1 (5 bases). The CDR3 has 12 amino acids. CDR1 and CDR2 from the germline V gene are MNHEY and SVGEGT. Trimming took 5 bases from V and 7 from J, leaving 11 bases between them. CDR3 in amino acids: CASSTGARTQYF. The CDR3, as DNA: TGTGCCAGCAGTACAGGAGCCAGGACCCAGTACTTC.

This clonotype was recorded at least ten times. The V and J genes are TRBV27 and TRBJ2-7; D may be TRBD1 (6 bases). Trimming removed 2 bases from V and 2 bases from J, with 13 bases in between. Germline loops: CDR1 MNHEY, CDR2 SMNVEV (reference sequence). This CDR3 is 15 amino acids long. CDR3 coding DNA: TGTGCCAGCAGTTTACCCGGGACACAGACCTACGAGCAGTACTTC. It yields the protein CASSLPGTQTYEQYF.

V is TRBV25-1 and J is TRBJ2-1; TRBD1 might be the D (6 bases). Germline CDR1 MGHDK, CDR2 SYGVNS. The CDR3 spans 14 residues. The V gene lost 8 bases and the J gene lost 8 bases, with 19 bases spanning the gap. The CDR3 DNA reads TGTGCCAGCCGCCGCGGTCAGGGGTACGATGAGCAGTTCTTC. Protein sequence: CASRRGQGYDEQFF.

This clonotype was seen a few times. This chain joins TRBV7-2 and TRBJ1-6, with a possible D match to TRBD1 (6 bases). Germline CDR1 and CDR2: SGHTA and FQGNSA. This CDR3 comprises 16 residues. The V gene lost 2 bases and the J gene lost 7 bases, with 15 bases spanning the gap. The CDR3 DNA follows: TGTGCCAGCAGCTTATCGGCGACAGGAGGAAATTCACCCCTCCACTTT. Its translation: CASSLSATGGNSPLHF.

This rearrangement joins TRBV20-1 to TRBJ2-1; a possible D gene is TRBD1 (5 bases). The CDR3 is made up of 11 amino acids. With 5 bases removed from V and 7 bases from J, the gap between germline ends came to 9 bases. The V gene's germline CDR1 is DFQATT and CDR2 SNEGSKA (reference sequence). CDR3 DNA sequence: TGCAGTGCTTTAAAGGGGAATGAGCAGTTCTTC. It encodes CSALKGNEQFF.

In this sample, this clonotype turned up a few times. The chain recombines TRBV20-1 with TRBJ2-2; D not resolved. This CDR3 is built from 15 residues. Germline values: CDR1 DFQATT, CDR2 SNEGSKA (reference sequence). The V end was cut by 6 bases, the J end by 3 bases, with 17 bases between. CDR3 region: CSAIDPRSYTGELFF. Written as DNA, the CDR3 is TGCAGTGCCATCGACCCGAGGTCCTACACCGGGGAGCTGTTTTTT.

This clonotype was observed at least ten times. The genes are TRBV4-3 and TRBJ2-3; perhaps TRBD2 as D (6 bases). The CDR3 is made up of 15 amino acids. Trimming pared 5 bases from V and 2 bases from J, leaving 14 bases between. Germline CDR1 LGHNA, CDR2 YSLEER. The CDR3 loop is CASSSGRGYTDTQYF. CDR3 in DNA: TGCGCCAGCAGCTCCGGTCGGGGGTACACAGATACGCAGTATTTT.